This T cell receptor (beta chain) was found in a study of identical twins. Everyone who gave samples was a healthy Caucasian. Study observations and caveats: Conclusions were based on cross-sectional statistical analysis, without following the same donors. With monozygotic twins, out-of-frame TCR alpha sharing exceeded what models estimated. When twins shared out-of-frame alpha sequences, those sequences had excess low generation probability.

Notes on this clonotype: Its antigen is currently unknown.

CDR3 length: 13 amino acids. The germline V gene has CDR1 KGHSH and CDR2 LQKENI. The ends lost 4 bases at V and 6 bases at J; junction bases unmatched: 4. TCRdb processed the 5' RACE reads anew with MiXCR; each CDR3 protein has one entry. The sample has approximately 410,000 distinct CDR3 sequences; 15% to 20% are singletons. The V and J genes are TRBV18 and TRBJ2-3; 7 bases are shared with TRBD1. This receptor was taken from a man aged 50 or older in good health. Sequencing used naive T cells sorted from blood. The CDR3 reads CASSLSQGDTQYF. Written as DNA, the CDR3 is TGTGCCAGCTCACTTTCACAGGGGGATACGCAGTATTTT. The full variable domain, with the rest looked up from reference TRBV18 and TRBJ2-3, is NAGVMQNPRHLVRRRGQEARLRCSPMKGHSHVYWYRQLPEEGLKFMVYLQKENIIDESGMPKERFSAEFPKEGPSILRIQQVVRGDSAAYFCASSLSQGDTQYFGPGTRLTVL.